This T cell receptor beta chain was observed in a study of regulatory T cells in long-lasting Graves disease. CDR3 regions were amplified by Arm-PCR using iRepertoire HTBI primers to build TCR beta libraries. TCRdb itself ran the multiplex PCR reads through MiXCR, one entry per CDR3 protein. The data show roughly 500,000 distinct CDR3 sequences, around 20% seen once. This clonotype was counted a few times. Time point noted: persistent/refractory GD, antithyroid drugs over 5 years with positive TRAb. The TCR library was made from RNA that had been extracted from PBMCs in TRIzol. Trimming took 5 bases from V and 2 from J, leaving 19 bases between them. CDR1 and CDR2 (germline): DFQATT, SNEGSKA (reference sequence). The CDR3 is made up of 16 amino acids.

The clonotype comes from a female donor with Graves disease. The chain carries TRBV20-1 and TRBJ1-5; possibly TRBD1 for D (5 bases). The source was peripheral blood mononuclear cells (PBMCs), collected when the disease was refractory, from a patient treated with antithyroid drugs. CDR3 coding DNA: TGCAGTGCTCGCACTGACAGAGGTATTGGCAATCAGCCCCAGCATTTT. Amino acids: CSARTDRGIGNQPQHF.